These 9 T cell receptor beta chains came from one sample sequenced in a study of CD8+CD57+ T cells in acquired aplastic anemia. Profiling of TCR beta VDJ combinations and CDR3 sequences used genomic DNA as template. MiXCR, run by TCRdb on the reads, gives a single entry per CDR3 protein. The sample shows under 350,000 distinct CDR3 sequences, roughly three fifths of them seen only once. The sequenced sample was sorted CD4+, CD8+, or CD8+CD57+ T cells (not recorded which) from PBMCs. The receptors shown here come from a human donor with severe aplastic anemia or a healthy control (not recorded which).

The rearrangement uses TRBV7-9 and TRBJ2-7; 7 bases map to TRBD1. The length of the CDR3 is 16 residues. V shed 10 bases and J 4 bases; nucleotides not matched to a gene: 19. The V gene's germline CDR1 is SEHNR and CDR2 FQNEAQ (reference sequence). The DNA for the CDR3 is TGTGCCATTCTTATACCGGGGCAGGGGGAAAGATACGAGCAGTACTTC. It yields the protein CAILIPGQGERYEQYF.

As for this clonotype: Sequence at one end of the junction differs from germline and may be a read error. The chain is built from TRBV6-5 and TRBJ1-2; 7 bases map to TRBD1. This CDR3 is built from 15 residues. Germline loops: CDR1 MNHEY, CDR2 SVGAGI. CDR3 loop: CASSALAGTAVSIGF. The CDR3 DNA reads as TGTGCCAGCAGCGCCCTAGCGGGGACAGCTGTATCGATCGGATTC.

This clonotype came up a few times. This chain uses TRBV25-1 with TRBJ2-3; D is perhaps TRBD1 or TRBD2 (5 bases each). The CDR3 runs to 15 residues. V lost 3 bases and J 8 bases, leaving 18 bases between the germline ends. Germline V gives CDR1 MGHDK, CDR2 SYGVNS. This CDR3 is CASSDRYRDQGTQYF. CDR3 coding DNA: TGTGCCAGCAGTGATCGTTACCGGGACCAGGGTACGCAGTATTTT.

V is TRBV7-9 and J is TRBJ2-1; D is ambiguous. The germline gives CDR1 SEHNR, CDR2 FQNEAQ (reference sequence). Trimming cost V 7 bases and J 8 bases, with 15 bases left between them. This CDR3 is 13 amino acids long. The CDR3, as DNA: TGTGCCAGCAACCCCACCTTGCGATATGAGCAGTTCTTC. It translates to CASNPTLRYEQFF.

The sample holds many counts of this clonotype. V is TRBV9 and J is TRBJ2-5; possible D gene TRBD2, 7 bases. Germline V gene lookup returns CDR1 SGDLS and CDR2 YYNGEE. V shed 1 base and J shed 4 bases, with 14 bases lying between them. CDR3 length: 15 amino acids. Written as DNA, the CDR3 is TGTGCCAGCAGCGTATTGGGGGGGGGCGGAGAGACCCAGTACTTC. It yields the protein CASSVLGGGGETQYF.

In regard to this clonotype: A read error may explain this, as a much larger clone is one base away. The V call is TRBV5-5, the J call TRBJ1-2, with no clear D. Per germline, CDR1 SGHKS and CDR2 YYEKEE (reference sequence). CDR3 length: 13 amino acids. The germline V and J ends were trimmed by 0 bases and 8 bases, with 11 bases remaining between them. The CDR3 nucleotides read TGTGCCAGCAGCTTGGGTATTTCCGGAGGCTACACCTTC. Amino acid sequence: CASSLGISGGYTF.

This clonotype was picked up one time. The chain employs TRBV24-1 and TRBJ2-7, with no clear D. The V and J ends lost 5 bases and 7 bases respectively, with 8 bases between them. Germline V gene data show CDR1 as KGHDR and CDR2 as SFDVKD. The CDR3 is made up of 11 amino acids. The CDR3 nucleotides are TGTGCCACCAGTGGAGGCTTTGAGCAGTACTTC. Its translation: CATSGGFEQYF.

On this clonotype itself: The junction and the germline gene differ at one end; a read error may be behind it. This chain links TRBV20-1 with TRBJ1-4; the D gene is possibly TRBD1 (6 bases). CDR3 length: 14 amino acids. Germline CDR1 DFQATT, CDR2 SNEGSKA (reference sequence). In DNA, the CDR3 is TGCAGTGCTAGGGGGTGGGGGGCTAATGAAAAACTGTTCTTT. This gives the protein CSARGWGANEKLFF.

This clonotype was found many times. This chain links TRBV19 with TRBJ2-4; D remains unclear. The CDR3 has 14 residues. Trimming stripped 5 bases from V and 1 base from J, with 9 bases between. Germline V gives CDR1 LNHDA, CDR2 SQIVND (reference sequence). The CDR3 is CASSADPAKNIQYF. CDR3 nucleotide sequence: TGTGCCAGTAGTGCGGACCCGGCCAAAAACATTCAGTACTTC. Drawing the rest from reference TRBV19 and TRBJ2-4, the complete variable domain is DGGITQSPKYLFRKEGQNVTLSCEQNLNHDAMYWYRQDPGQGLRLIYYSQIVNDFQKGDIAEGYSVSREKKESFPLTVTSAQKNPTAFYLCASSADPAKNIQYFGAGTRLSVL.